Listed here is a single T cell receptor (beta chain). This specimen comes from a study of blood T cell repertoires in COVID-19. Study-wide background: Sources were T cells, B-cell-depleted T cells, or PBMCs; the material itself was cDNA or gDNA.

Germline CDR1 SGHRS, CDR2 YFSETQ. The CDR3 sequence is 17 residues long. Germline trimming cut 0 bases from V and 2 bases from J; bases unmatched to any gene: 8. The repertoire was sequenced with immunoSEQ multiplex PCR; TCRdb's copy has only in-frame clones and lacks some. The repertoire holds 60,000 to 65,000 clones, with approximately 77% as singletons. Sequencing used peripheral blood. The sequence was obtained from a human donor in a cohort sampled during active COVID-19. The V and J genes are TRBV5-1 and TRBJ2-1; 7 nucleotides align to TRBD2. CDR3 nucleotide sequence: TGCGCCAGCAGCTTGGCCGCGGTAGCGGGTCCCTACAATGAGCAGTTCTTC. As protein: CASSLAAVAGPYNEQFF. The variable domain in full, completed from reference TRBV5-1 and TRBJ2-1, reads KAGVTQTPRYLIKTRGQQVTLSCSPISGHRSVSWYQQTPGQGLQFLFEYFSETQRNKGNFPGRFSGRQFSNSRSEMNVSTLELGDSALYLCASSLAAVAGPYNEQFFGPGTRLTVL.